This T cell receptor (beta chain) was found in a study of blood T cell repertoires in COVID-19. Sequencing used immunoSEQ multiplex PCR; TCRdb keeps in-frame clones, though not all of them. The sample contains tens of thousands of clones, more than 75% of which appear only once. The ends lost 4 bases at V and 2 bases at J; junction bases unmatched: 4. Germline CDR1 reads SGHRS; CDR2 reads YFSETQ. CDR3 length: 14 amino acids. The J gene is TRBJ2-7, the V gene TRBV5-1; 9 bases fit TRBD2. The sample was PBMCs or T cells enriched from blood (not recorded which). The clonotype comes from a woman in her 40s who had recovered from COVID-19. The CDR3 region has the DNA TGCGCCAGCAGCGACCCTAGCGGGGCCTACGAGCAGTACTTC. Amino acid sequence: CASSDPSGAYEQYF.